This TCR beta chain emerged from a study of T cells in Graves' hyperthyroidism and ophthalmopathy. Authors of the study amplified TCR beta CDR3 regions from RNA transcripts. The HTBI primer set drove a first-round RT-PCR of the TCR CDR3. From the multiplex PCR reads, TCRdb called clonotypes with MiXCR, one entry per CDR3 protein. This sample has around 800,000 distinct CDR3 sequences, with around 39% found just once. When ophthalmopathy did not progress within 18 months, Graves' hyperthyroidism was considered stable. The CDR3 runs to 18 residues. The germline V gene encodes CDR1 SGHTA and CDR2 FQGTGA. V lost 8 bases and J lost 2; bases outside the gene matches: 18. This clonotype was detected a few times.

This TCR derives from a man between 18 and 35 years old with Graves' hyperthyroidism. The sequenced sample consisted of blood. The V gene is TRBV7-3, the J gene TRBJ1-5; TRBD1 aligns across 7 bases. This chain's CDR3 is CASSRKFRDSFCNQPQHF. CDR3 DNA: TGTGCCAGCTCTCGCAAATTTCGGGACAGCTTTTGCAATCAGCCCCAGCATTTT. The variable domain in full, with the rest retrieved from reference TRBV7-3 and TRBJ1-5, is GAGVSQTPSNKVTEKGKYVELRCDPISGHTALYWYRQSLGQGPEFLIYFQGTGAADDSGLPNDRFFAVRPEGSVSTLKIQRTERGDSAVYLCASSRKFRDSFCNQPQHFGDGTRLSIL.